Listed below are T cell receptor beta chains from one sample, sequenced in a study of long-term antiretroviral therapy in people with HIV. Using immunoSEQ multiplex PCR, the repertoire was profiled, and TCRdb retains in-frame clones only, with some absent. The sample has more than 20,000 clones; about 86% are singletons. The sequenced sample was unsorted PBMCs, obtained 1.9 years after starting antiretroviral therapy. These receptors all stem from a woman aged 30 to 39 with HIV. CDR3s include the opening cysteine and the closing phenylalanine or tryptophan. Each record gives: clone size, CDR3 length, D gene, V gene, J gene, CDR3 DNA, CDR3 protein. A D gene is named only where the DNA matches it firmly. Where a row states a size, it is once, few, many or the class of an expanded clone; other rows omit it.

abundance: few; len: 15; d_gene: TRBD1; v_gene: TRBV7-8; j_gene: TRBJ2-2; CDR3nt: TGTGCCAGCAGCTTGTCCTCAGGGGGCACCGGGGAGCTGTTTTTT; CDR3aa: CASSLSSGGTGELFF
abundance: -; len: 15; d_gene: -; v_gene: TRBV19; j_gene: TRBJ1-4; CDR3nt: TGTGCCAGTAGTATCGTTTCCCTCGGGGCGGAAAAACTGTTTTTT; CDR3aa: CASSIVSLGAEKLFF
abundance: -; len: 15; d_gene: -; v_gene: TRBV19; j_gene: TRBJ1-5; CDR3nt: TGTGCCAGTAGTATTGGCCGGCCCACAAATCAGCCCCAGCATTTT; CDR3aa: CASSIGRPTNQPQHF
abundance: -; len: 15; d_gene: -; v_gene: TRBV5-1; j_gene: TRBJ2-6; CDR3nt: TGCGCCAGCAGCAGAACAGACTCTGGGGCCAACGTCCTGACTTTC; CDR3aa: CASSRTDSGANVLTF
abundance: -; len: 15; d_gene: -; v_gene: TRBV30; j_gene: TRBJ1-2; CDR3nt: TGTGCCTGGAGTGTCTACAGAGTGCCTAACTATGGCTACACCTTC; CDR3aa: CAWSVYRVPNYGYTF
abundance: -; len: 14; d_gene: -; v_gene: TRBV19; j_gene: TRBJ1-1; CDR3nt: TGTGCCAGTAGTATAGTACAGGGGAACACTGAAGCTTTCTTT; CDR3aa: CASSIVQGNTEAFF
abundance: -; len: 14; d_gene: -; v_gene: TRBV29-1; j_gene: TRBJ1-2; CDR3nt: TGCAGCGTTGAAGATCAGGGTAGGGGGTATGGCTACACCTTC; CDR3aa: CSVEDQGRGYGYTF
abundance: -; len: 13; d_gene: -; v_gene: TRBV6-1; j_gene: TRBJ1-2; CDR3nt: TGTGCCAGCAAGATAAGTACGGAGGCCGGCTACACCTTC; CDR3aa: CASKISTEAGYTF
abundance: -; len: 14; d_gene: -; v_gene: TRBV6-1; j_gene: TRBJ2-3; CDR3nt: TGTGCCAGCCAGGCGGGGGCAGGACGGGATACGCAGTATTTT; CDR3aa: CASQAGAGRDTQYF
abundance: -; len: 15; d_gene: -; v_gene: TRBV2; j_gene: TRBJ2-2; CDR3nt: TGTGCCAGCAGTGAAGCCCGACCGAACACCGGGGAGCTGTTTTTT; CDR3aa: CASSEARPNTGELFF
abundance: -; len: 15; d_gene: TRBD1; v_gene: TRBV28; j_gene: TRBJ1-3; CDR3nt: TGTGCCAGCAGTTCACCGGGACAGGGGCCAAACACCATATATTTT; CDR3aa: CASSSPGQGPNTIYF
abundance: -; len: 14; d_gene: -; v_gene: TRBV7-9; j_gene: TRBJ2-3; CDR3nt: TGTGCCAGCAGCCCTCGAGGAGGCACAGATACGCAGTATTTT; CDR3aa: CASSPRGGTDTQYF
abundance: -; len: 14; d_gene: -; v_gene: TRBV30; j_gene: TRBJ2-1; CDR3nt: TGTGCCTGGAGTGTAAGTGGGGGGGGCGACGAGCAGTTCTTC; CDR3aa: CAWSVSGGGDEQFF
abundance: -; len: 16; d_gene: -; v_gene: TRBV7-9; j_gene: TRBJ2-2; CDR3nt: TGTGCCAGCAGCCCCGGCGGGGTATCAGGCACCGGGGAGCTGTTTTTT; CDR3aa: CASSPGGVSGTGELFF
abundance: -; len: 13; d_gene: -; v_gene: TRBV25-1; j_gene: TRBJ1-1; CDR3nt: TGTGCCAGCAGGGACGGATGGGGCACTGAAGCTTTCTTT; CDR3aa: CASRDGWGTEAFF
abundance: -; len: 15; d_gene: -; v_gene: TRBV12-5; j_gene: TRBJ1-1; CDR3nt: TGTGCTAGTGGTTTGCCCACTATTTCTTTGACTGAAGCTTTCTTT; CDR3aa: CASGLPTISLTEAFF
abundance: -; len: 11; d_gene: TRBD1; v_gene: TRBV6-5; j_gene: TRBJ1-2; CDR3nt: TGTGCCAGCAAAACAGGGGCCGGCTACACCTTC; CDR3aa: CASKTGAGYTF
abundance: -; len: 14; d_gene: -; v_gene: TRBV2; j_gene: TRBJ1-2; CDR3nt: TGTGCCAGCAGTGCCGTGGTCTCAACAAATGGCTACACCTTC; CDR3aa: CASSAVVSTNGYTF
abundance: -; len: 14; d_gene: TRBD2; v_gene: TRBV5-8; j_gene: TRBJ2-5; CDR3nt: TGTGCCAGCAGCACCGGGACTAGCGGTGAGACCCAGTACTTC; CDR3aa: CASSTGTSGETQYF
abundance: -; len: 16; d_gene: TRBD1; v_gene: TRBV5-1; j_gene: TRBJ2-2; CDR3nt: TGCGCCAGCAGCTATATGACAGGGACGAACACCGGGGAGCTGTTTTTT; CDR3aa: CASSYMTGTNTGELFF
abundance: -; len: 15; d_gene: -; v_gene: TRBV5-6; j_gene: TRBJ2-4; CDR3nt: TGTGCCAGCAGCTTGGAAGGGAAGACGAAAAACATTCAGTACTTC; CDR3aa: CASSLEGKTKNIQYF
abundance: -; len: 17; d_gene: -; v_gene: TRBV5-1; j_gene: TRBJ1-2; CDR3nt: TGCGCCAGCAGCTTGGCCGTTTGGGGATCCCCTAACTATGGCTACACCTTC; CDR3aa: CASSLAVWGSPNYGYTF
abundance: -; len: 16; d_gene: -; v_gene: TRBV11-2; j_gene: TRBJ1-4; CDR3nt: TGTGCCAGCAGCCCCGGGACAAAAGCAACTAATGAAAAACTGTTTTTT; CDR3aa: CASSPGTKATNEKLFF
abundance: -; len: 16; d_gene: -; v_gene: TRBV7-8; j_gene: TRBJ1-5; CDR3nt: TGTGCCAGCAGCTTAGCGGGGCAGGGGCCGGGCCAGCCCCAGCATTTT; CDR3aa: CASSLAGQGPGQPQHF
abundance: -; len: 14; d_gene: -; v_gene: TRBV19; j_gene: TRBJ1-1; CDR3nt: TGTGCCAGTAGTAGGCAGGGCGGGAACACTGAAGCTTTCTTT; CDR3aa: CASSRQGGNTEAFF
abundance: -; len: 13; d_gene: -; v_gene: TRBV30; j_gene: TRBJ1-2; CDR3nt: TGTGCAGCAATAGGGCAGGCAAACTATGGCTACACCTTC; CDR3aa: CAAIGQANYGYTF
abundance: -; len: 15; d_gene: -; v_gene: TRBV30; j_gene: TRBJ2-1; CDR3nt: TGTGCGTTTCGAAGGGGCCGAGCTTACTACAATGAGCAGTTCTTC; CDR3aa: CAFRRGRAYYNEQFF
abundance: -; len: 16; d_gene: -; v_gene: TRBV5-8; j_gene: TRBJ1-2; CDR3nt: TGTGCCAGCAGCTTGGCCCCACGGGGGCGGAATGATGGCTACACCTTC; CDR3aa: CASSLAPRGRNDGYTF
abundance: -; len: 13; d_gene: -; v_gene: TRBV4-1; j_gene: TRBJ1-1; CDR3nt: TGCGCCAGCAGCCAAGGGCAGAACACTGAAGCTTTCTTT; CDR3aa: CASSQGQNTEAFF
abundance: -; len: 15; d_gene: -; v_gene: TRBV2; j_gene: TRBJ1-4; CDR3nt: TGTGCCAGCAGTGGCGGGGCCGGGAGAGCTGAAAAACTGTTTTTT; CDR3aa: CASSGGAGRAEKLFF
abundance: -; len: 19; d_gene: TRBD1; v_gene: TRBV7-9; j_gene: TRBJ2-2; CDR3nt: TGTGCCAGCAGCTTCGGGACAGGGAACGACGGTTACCGCACCGGGGAGCTGTTTTTT; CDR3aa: CASSFGTGNDGYRTGELFF
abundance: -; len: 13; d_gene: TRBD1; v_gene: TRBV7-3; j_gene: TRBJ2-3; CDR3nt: TGTGCCAGCAGCCCCGGACAGGGGGCGACGCAGTATTTT; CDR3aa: CASSPGQGATQYF